The text below deals with one T cell receptor (beta chain). Its antigen is unidentified. One end of the junction fails to match germline, which may point to a read error. These data come from a study of tumor and adjacent non-tumor tissue in lung cancer. Study-level results: Higher tumor TCR diversity was associated with shorter survival.

RNA was extracted from bulk tissue without any cell sorting. The library came from three nested PCR rounds adapted from ARM-PCR protocols. TCRdb fed the multiplex PCR reads into MiXCR, producing one record per CDR3 protein. The repertoire holds about 78,000 distinct CDR3 sequences, 80% to 85% seen once, with more than 10% in the top ten. The source is a woman aged 50 to 60 with non-small cell lung cancer. Sequencing was performed on lung tumor tissue.

CDR3 DNA: TGTGCCAGCAGTTATTACGATGAGCAATTCTTC. Encoded protein: CASSYYDEQFF. The rearrangement uses TRBV6-6 and TRBJ2-1; no definite D call. The CDR3 runs to 11 residues. Germline assignment: CDR1 MNHNY and CDR2 SVGAGI (reference sequence).